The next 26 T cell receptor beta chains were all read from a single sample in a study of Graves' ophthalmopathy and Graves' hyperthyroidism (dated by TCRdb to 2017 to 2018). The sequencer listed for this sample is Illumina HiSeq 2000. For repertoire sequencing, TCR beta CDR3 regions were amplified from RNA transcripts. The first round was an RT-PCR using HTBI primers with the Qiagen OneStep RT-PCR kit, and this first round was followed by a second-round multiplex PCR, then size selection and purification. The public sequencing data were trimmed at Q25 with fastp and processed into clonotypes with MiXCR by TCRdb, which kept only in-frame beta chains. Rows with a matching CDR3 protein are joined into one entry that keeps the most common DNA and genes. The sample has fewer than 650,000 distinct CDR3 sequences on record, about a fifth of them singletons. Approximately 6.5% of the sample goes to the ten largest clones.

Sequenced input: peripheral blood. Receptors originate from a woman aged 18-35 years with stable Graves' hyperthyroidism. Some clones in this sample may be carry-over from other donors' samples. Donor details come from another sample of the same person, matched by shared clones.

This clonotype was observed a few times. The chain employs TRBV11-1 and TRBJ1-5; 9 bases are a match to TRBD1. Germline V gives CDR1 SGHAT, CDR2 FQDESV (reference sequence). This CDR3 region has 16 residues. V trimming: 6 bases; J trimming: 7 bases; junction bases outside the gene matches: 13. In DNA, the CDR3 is TGTGCCAGCAGTCCACAACAGGGGGCAGTCGGACAGCCCCAGCATTTT. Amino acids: CASSPQQGAVGQPQHF.

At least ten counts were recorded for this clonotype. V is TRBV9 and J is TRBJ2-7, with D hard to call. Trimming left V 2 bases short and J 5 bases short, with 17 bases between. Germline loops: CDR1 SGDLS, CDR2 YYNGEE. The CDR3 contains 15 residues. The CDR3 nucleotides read TGTGCCAGCAGCGTCTCATCAAATCTGGGCCACGAGCAGTACTTC. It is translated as CASSVSSNLGHEQYF.

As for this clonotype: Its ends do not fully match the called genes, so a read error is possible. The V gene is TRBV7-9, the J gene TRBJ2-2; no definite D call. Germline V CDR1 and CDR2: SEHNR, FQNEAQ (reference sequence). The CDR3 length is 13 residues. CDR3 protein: CACSYSPEPRLFF. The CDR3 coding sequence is TGTGCCTGCAGCTATAGTCCGGAACCCAGACTGTTTTTT.

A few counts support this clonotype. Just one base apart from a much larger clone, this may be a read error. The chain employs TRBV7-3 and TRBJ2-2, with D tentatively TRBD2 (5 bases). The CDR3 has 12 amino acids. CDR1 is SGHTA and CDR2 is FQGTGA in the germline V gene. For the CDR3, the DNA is TGTGCCAGCAGCTTCGACGCCGGGGAGCCGTTTTTT. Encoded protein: CASSFDAGEPFF.

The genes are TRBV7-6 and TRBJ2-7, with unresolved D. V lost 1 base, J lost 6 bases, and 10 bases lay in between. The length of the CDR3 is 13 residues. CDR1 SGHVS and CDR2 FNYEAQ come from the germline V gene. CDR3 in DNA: TGTGCCAGCAGCTTAGGGTCGACTCTCGAGCAGTACTTC. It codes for CASSLGSTLEQYF.

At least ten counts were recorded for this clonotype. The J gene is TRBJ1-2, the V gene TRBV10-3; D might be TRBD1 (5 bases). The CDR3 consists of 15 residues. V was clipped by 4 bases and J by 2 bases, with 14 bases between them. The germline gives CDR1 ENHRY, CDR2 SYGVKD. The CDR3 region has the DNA TGTGCCATCAGTGTTCAGCGAGGGGAAAACTATGGCTACACCTTC. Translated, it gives CAISVQRGENYGYTF.

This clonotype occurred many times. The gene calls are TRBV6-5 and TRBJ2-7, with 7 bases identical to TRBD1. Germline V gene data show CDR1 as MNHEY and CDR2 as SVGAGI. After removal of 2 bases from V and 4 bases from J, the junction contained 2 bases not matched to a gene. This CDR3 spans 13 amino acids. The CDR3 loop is CASSYQGEYEQYF. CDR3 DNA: TGTGCCAGCAGTTACCAGGGGGAGTACGAGCAGTACTTC.

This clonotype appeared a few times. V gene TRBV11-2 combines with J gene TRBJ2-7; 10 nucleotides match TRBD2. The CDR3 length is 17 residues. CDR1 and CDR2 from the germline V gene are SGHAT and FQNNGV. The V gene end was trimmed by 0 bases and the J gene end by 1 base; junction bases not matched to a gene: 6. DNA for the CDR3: TGTGCCAGCAGCTTAGAGACCAGGGGACTAGCGTCCTACGAGCAGTACTTC. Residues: CASSLETRGLASYEQYF.

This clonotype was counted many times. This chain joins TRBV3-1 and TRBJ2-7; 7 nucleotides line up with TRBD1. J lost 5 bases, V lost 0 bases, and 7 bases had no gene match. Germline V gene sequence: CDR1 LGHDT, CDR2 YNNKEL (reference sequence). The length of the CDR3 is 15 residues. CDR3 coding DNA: TGTGCCAGCAGCCAAGACATGGGACAGTGGAACGAGCAGTACTTC. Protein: CASSQDMGQWNEQYF.

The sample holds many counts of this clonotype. The CDR3 is CASSWLQGQGHNEQYF. The CDR3 DNA sequence: TGTGCCAGCAGCTGGCTCCAAGGACAGGGTCACAACGAGCAGTACTTC. The chain links TRBV11-1 to TRBJ2-7; 8 positions match TRBD1. J gave up 5 bases and V 4 bases, and 13 bases lay outside the gene matches. The CDR3 extends over 16 amino acids. Germline lookup yields CDR1 SGHAT and CDR2 FQDESV (reference sequence).

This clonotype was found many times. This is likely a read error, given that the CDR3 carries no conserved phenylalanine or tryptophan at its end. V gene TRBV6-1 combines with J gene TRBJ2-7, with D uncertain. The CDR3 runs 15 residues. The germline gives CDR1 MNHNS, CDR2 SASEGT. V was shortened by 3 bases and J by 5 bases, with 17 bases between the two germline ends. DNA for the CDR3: TGTGCCAGCAGTGACGCCAACGGAGAGATCCACGAGCAGTACCTC. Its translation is CASSDANGEIHEQYL.

CDR3: CASSEGTGPQETQYF. The DNA of the CDR3 is TGTGCCAGCAGCGAAGGGACAGGTCCTCAAGAGACCCAGTACTTC. The chain couples TRBV11-2 to TRBJ2-5; 8 bases fit TRBD1. The trim removed 5 bases at V and 2 bases at J, leaving 7 bases unmatched. This CDR3 is built from 15 residues. Germline V gives CDR1 SGHAT, CDR2 FQNNGV.

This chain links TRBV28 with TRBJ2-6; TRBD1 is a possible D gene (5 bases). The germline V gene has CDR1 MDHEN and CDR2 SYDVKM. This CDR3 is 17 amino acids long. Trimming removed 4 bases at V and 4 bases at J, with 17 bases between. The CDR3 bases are TGTGCCAGCAGTTCCCCTATCCTGGGGCGCGGGGCCAACGTCCTGACTTTC. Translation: CASSSPILGRGANVLTF.

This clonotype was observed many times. The CDR3 sequence is CASTLTGIYNSPLHF. The CDR3 DNA is TGTGCCAGCACCCTCACAGGGATCTATAATTCACCCCTCCACTTT. The chain is built from TRBV6-1 and TRBJ1-6; the D gene is possibly TRBD1 (6 bases). With 7 bases removed from V and 3 bases from J, the gap between germline ends came to 13 bases. Germline assignment: CDR1 MNHNS and CDR2 SASEGT. This CDR3 contains 15 residues.

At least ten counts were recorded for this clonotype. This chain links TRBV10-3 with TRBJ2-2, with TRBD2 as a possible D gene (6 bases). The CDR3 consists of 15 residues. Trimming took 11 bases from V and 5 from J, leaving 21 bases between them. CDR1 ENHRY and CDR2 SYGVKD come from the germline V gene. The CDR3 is CAVGRGLRLTGELFF. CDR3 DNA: TGTGCCGTCGGAAGGGGACTCCGACTAACCGGGGAGCTGTTTTTT.

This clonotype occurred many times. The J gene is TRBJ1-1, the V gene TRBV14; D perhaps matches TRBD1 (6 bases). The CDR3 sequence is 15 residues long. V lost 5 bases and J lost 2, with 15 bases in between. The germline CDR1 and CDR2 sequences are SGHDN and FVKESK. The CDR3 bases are TGTGCCAGCAGCACAGGGACCCAATTCAACACTGAAGCTTTCTTT. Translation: CASSTGTQFNTEAFF.

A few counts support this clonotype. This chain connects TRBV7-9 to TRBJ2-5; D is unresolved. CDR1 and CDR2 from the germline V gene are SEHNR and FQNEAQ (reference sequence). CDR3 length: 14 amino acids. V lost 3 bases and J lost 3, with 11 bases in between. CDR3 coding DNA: TGTGCCAGCAGCTTTGGTACACGGGAAGAGACCCAGTACTTC. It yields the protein CASSFGTREETQYF.

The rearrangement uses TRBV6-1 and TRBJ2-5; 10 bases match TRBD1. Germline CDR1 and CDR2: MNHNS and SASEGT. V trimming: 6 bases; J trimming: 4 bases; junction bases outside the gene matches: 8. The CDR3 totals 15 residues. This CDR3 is CASRGTGVRGETQYF. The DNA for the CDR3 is TGTGCCAGCAGGGGGACAGGGGTCCGCGGAGAGACCCAGTACTTC.

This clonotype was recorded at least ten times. CDR3 in amino acids: CASSASFQGGGNQPQHF. The CDR3 DNA follows: TGTGCCAGCAGTGCTAGCTTCCAAGGGGGGGGCAATCAGCCCCAGCATTTT. The chain recombines TRBV12-3 or TRBV12-4 with TRBJ1-5; D may be TRBD1 (6 bases). The V and J ends lost 5 bases and 2 bases respectively, with 19 bases between them. The CDR3 runs to 17 residues.

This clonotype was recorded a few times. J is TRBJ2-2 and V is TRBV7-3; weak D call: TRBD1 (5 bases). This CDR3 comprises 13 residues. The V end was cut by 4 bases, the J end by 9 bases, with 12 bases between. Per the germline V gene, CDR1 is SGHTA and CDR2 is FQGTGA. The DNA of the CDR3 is TGTGCCAGCAGCTCAGACAGAGACCGGGAGCTGTTTTTT. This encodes CASSSDRDRELFF.

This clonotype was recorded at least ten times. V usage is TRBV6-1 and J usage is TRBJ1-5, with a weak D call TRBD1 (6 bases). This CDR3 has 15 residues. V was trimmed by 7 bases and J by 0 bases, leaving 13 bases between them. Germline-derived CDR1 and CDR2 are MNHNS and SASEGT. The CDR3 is CASIIRDISNQPQHF. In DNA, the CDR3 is TGTGCCAGCATAATAAGGGACATTAGCAATCAGCCCCAGCATTTT.

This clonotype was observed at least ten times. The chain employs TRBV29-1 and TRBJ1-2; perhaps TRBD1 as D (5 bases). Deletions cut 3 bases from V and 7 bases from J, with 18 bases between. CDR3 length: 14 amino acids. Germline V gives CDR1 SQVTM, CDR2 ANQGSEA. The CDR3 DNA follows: TGCAGCGTTGATTTTGGGGCCCTCCTCGGTGGCTACACCTTC. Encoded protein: CSVDFGALLGGYTF.

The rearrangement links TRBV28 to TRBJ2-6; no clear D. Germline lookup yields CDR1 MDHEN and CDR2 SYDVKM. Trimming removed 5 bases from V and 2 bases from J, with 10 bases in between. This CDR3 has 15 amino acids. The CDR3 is CASSLSYTGANVLTF. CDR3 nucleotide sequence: TGTGCCAGCAGTCTTTCATACACTGGGGCCAACGTCCTGACTTTC.

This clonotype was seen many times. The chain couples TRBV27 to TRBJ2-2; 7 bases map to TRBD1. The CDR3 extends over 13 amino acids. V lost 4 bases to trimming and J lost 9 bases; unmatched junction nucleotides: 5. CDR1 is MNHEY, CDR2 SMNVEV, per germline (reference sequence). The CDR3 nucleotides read TGTGCCAGCAGTTCGACAGGGTACAGGGAGCTGTTTTTT. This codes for CASSSTGYRELFF.

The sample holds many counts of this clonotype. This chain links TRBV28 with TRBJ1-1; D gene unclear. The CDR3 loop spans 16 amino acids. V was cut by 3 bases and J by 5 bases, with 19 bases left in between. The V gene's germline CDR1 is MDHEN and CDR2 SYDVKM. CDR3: CASSFFRHSGETEAFF. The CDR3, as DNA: TGTGCCAGCAGTTTTTTCCGTCACTCGGGAGAAACTGAAGCTTTCTTT.

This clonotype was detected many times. CDR3 coding DNA: TGCAGTGCTAGAGTTCCCCGACCCCCTGAAGCTTTCTTT. It is translated as CSARVPRPPEAFF. The chain is built from TRBV20-1 and TRBJ1-1; D remains ambiguous. Germline V lookup: CDR1 DFQATT, CDR2 SNEGSKA (reference sequence). V lost 1 base to trimming and J lost 6 bases, with 12 bases between them. The CDR3 totals 13 residues.